This T cell receptor beta chain was identified during a study of blood T cell repertoires in COVID-19. As for the study in general: Researchers got acute and convalescent COVID-19 samples from the United States, Italy and Spain.

In the authors' workflow: Reference gene primer amplification yielded estimated nucleated cell counts. The repertoire was sequenced with immunoSEQ multiplex PCR; TCRdb's copy has only in-frame clones and lacks some. V and J calls and clone size follow that table, whereas D and trimming were derived from the DNA. The sample carries 200,000 to 300,000 clones, about 87% recorded once. Per germline, CDR1 LNHNV and CDR2 YYDKDF (reference sequence). V lost 0 bases, J lost 4 bases, and 12 bases lay in between. This CDR3 region has 15 residues. The specimen was peripheral blood. The chain has TRBV15 and TRBJ1-1; no firm D call. This sequence was found in a woman in her forties or fifties with acute or convalescent COVID-19. CDR3 sequence reads: CATSRDLESGTEAFF. Here the CDR3 DNA reads TGTGCCACCAGCAGAGATCTAGAGAGCGGCACTGAAGCTTTCTTT.